Following are 5 T cell receptor beta chains from one sample sequenced in a study of T cells after yellow fever vaccination. TCRdb analysed the 5' RACE reads with MiXCR anew, one entry per CDR3 protein. The table shows a few hundred thousand distinct CDR3 sequences, with roughly 4.3% occurring only once. The sample consisted of PBMCs, taken 5 days after the yellow fever booster vaccination. All receptors derive from a man younger than 35 who received the YFV17D yellow fever vaccine.

This clonotype showed up many times. A read error may produce the germline difference seen at one junction end. This chain's CDR3 is CASSLTGGNTEAFF. DNA for the CDR3: TGTGCCAGCAGCTTGACCGGGGGCAACACTGAAGCTTTCTTT. This sequence joins TRBV5-1 and TRBJ1-1, with D maybe TRBD1 (6 bases). CDR1 is SGHRS and CDR2 is YFSETQ in the germline V gene. CDR3 length equals 14 residues.

The chain combines TRBV7-6 with TRBJ2-3; 8 nucleotides line up with TRBD2. The trim removed 2 bases at V and 7 bases at J, leaving 11 bases unmatched. The CDR3 extends over 16 amino acids. CDR1 is SGHVS, CDR2 FNYEAQ, per germline. The CDR3 bases are TGTGCCAGCAGCTTAATAGCCGGGGGGGCCGGGAATACGCAGTATTTT. Translation: CASSLIAGGAGNTQYF.

There are many counts of this clonotype. The chain uses TRBV12-3 or TRBV12-4 and TRBJ2-7, with a possible D match to TRBD1 (6 bases). The CDR3 has 13 residues. V was clipped by 6 bases and J by 3 bases, with 12 bases between them. CDR3 amino acids: CASSWDTIYEQYF. The CDR3 nucleotides are TGTGCCAGCAGCTGGGACACCATCTACGAGCAGTACTTC.

This clonotype was counted a few times. The rearrangement uses TRBV2 and TRBJ2-5, with TRBD1 identical over 9 bases. The CDR3 sequence is 13 residues long. Germline trimming cut 7 bases from V and 2 bases from J; bases unmatched to any gene: 2. The V gene's germline CDR1 is SNHLY and CDR2 FYNNEI. The DNA of the CDR3 is TGTGCCAGCAAGGGACAGGGACAAGAGACCCAGTACTTC. Translating gives CASKGQGQETQYF.

The CDR3 region has the DNA TGCAGTGCTAGAGATACTAGCGGGGGGCCAGATACGCAGTATTTT. Encoded protein: CSARDTSGGPDTQYF. The chain combines TRBV20-1 with TRBJ2-3; TRBD2 aligns across 12 bases. The CDR3 loop spans 15 amino acids. V was clipped by 0 bases and J by 4 bases; unmatched bases: 2. Germline CDR1 is DFQATT and CDR2 is SNEGSKA (reference sequence).